This is a list of T cell receptor beta chains from one sample in a study of cytotoxic CD8 clonotypes in ibrutinib-treated CLL. Sequenced by immunoSEQ multiplex PCR; TCRdb stores in-frame clones only, minus some. The sample carries 330,000 or so clones, roughly 67% recorded once. The material was PBMCs, obtained after 36 months of ibrutinib treatment. Receptor source: a human donor with chronic lymphocytic leukemia. CDR3s include the opening cysteine and the closing phenylalanine or tryptophan. A D gene is named only where the DNA matches it firmly. Only some rows state a clone size, as once, few, many or a class for expanded clones.

abundance: NA; j_gene: TRBJ1-2; d_gene: NA; v_gene: TRBV19; CDR3aa: CASSIVGGTKNYGYTF; CDR3nt: TGTGCCAGTAGTATCGTGGGAGGGACAAAGAACTATGGCTACACCTTC
abundance: few; j_gene: TRBJ1-4; d_gene: NA; v_gene: TRBV5-8; CDR3aa: CASTPPGQHEKLFF; CDR3nt: TGTGCCAGCACCCCGCCCGGACAGCATGAAAAACTGTTTTTT
abundance: NA; j_gene: TRBJ1-3; d_gene: NA; v_gene: TRBV14; CDR3aa: CASSRSTGIGNTIYF; CDR3nt: TGTGCCAGCAGCCGAAGCACGGGAATTGGAAACACCATATATTTT
abundance: NA; j_gene: TRBJ2-5; d_gene: NA; v_gene: TRBV5-4; CDR3aa: CASSLGAGYQETQYF; CDR3nt: TGTGCCAGCAGCTTGGGGGCCGGGTACCAAGAGACCCAGTACTTC
abundance: NA; j_gene: TRBJ2-5; d_gene: NA; v_gene: TRBV11-2; CDR3aa: CASSLVETQYF; CDR3nt: TGTGCCAGCAGCTTAGTAGAGACCCAGTACTTC
abundance: many; j_gene: TRBJ1-2; d_gene: NA; v_gene: TRBV4-1; CDR3aa: CASSQERGFYGYTF; CDR3nt: TGCGCCAGCAGCCAAGAGCGGGGATTCTACGGCTACACCTTC
abundance: once; j_gene: TRBJ2-7; d_gene: NA; v_gene: TRBV25-1; CDR3aa: CASSTGFTGQYF; CDR3nt: TGTGCCAGCAGTACAGGGTTTACGGGGCAGTACTTC
abundance: NA; j_gene: TRBJ1-3; d_gene: TRBD1; v_gene: TRBV7-8; CDR3aa: CASSFSGGTGNTIYF; CDR3nt: TGTGCCAGCAGCTTTTCAGGGGGAACTGGAAACACCATATATTTT
abundance: NA; j_gene: TRBJ1-3; d_gene: NA; v_gene: TRBV11-2; CDR3aa: CASSLVDPWAGNTIYF; CDR3nt: TGTGCCAGCAGCTTAGTGGATCCCTGGGCTGGAAACACCATATATTTT
abundance: few; j_gene: TRBJ2-1; d_gene: NA; v_gene: TRBV11-3; CDR3aa: CASSAKAHEQFF; CDR3nt: TGTGCCAGCAGCGCTAAGGCCCATGAGCAGTTCTTC
abundance: NA; j_gene: TRBJ1-2; d_gene: NA; v_gene: TRBV5-6; CDR3aa: CASSLFDTLWYGYTF; CDR3nt: TGTGCCAGCAGCTTGTTCGACACCCTCTGGTATGGCTACACCTTC
abundance: NA; j_gene: TRBJ2-1; d_gene: NA; v_gene: TRBV5-1; CDR3aa: CASSLEGFPDNEQFF; CDR3nt: TGCGCCAGCAGCTTGGAAGGGTTTCCCGACAATGAGCAGTTCTTC
abundance: few; j_gene: TRBJ2-7; d_gene: TRBD1; v_gene: TRBV27; CDR3aa: CASSLYPGTVYEQYF; CDR3nt: TGTGCCAGCAGTTTATACCCCGGGACAGTCTACGAGCAGTACTTC
abundance: NA; j_gene: TRBJ2-3; d_gene: TRBD2; v_gene: TRBV4-3; CDR3aa: CASSQGPTSGGVFTQYF; CDR3nt: TGCGCCAGCAGCCAAGGCCCGACTAGCGGGGGGGTATTTACGCAGTATTTT
abundance: NA; j_gene: TRBJ1-2; d_gene: NA; v_gene: TRBV9; CDR3aa: CASVDRIYGYTF; CDR3nt: TGTGCCAGCGTCGACAGGATCTATGGCTACACCTTC
abundance: NA; j_gene: TRBJ2-7; d_gene: TRBD2; v_gene: TRBV4-2; CDR3aa: CASSPRLAAIYEQYF; CDR3nt: TGTGCCAGCAGCCCCCGACTAGCGGCCATTTACGAGCAGTACTTC
abundance: NA; j_gene: TRBJ2-7; d_gene: TRBD1; v_gene: TRBV5-6; CDR3aa: CAGKTGGTDSYEQYF; CDR3nt: TGTGCCGGAAAAACAGGGGGAACAGACTCCTACGAGCAGTACTTC
abundance: few; j_gene: TRBJ2-7; d_gene: TRBD1; v_gene: TRBV5-1; CDR3aa: CASSLLQGAYEQYF; CDR3nt: TGCGCCAGCAGCTTGTTACAGGGGGCTTACGAGCAGTACTTC
abundance: once; j_gene: TRBJ2-3; d_gene: NA; v_gene: TRBV5-1; CDR3aa: CASSLEGADTQYF; CDR3nt: TGCGCCAGCAGCTTGGAGGGAGCAGATACGCAGTATTTT
abundance: NA; j_gene: TRBJ2-2; d_gene: NA; v_gene: TRBV28; CDR3aa: CASSFPFGQLNTGELFF; CDR3nt: TGTGCCAGCAGTTTCCCTTTTGGGCAGCTGAACACCGGGGAGCTGTTTTTT
abundance: few; j_gene: TRBJ1-5; d_gene: NA; v_gene: TRBV7-8; CDR3aa: CASSFTGDQPQHF; CDR3nt: TGTGCCAGCAGCTTTACGGGAGATCAGCCCCAGCATTTT
abundance: NA; j_gene: TRBJ1-5; d_gene: NA; v_gene: TRBV4-1; CDR3aa: CASSHGVGGNQPQHF; CDR3nt: TGCGCCAGCAGCCACGGGGTAGGGGGCAATCAGCCCCAGCATTTT
abundance: NA; j_gene: TRBJ2-2; d_gene: NA; v_gene: TRBV2; CDR3aa: CASSENQGGTGELFF; CDR3nt: TGTGCCAGCAGTGAAAACCAGGGTGGGACCGGGGAGCTGTTTTTT
abundance: once; j_gene: TRBJ2-2; d_gene: TRBD2; v_gene: TRBV11-2; CDR3aa: CASRRGGGMNTGELFF; CDR3nt: TGTGCCAGCCGCCGGGGGGGAGGGATGAACACCGGGGAGCTGTTTTTT
abundance: once; j_gene: TRBJ2-3; d_gene: NA; v_gene: TRBV9; CDR3aa: CASSVIWSTDTQYF; CDR3nt: TGTGCCAGCAGCGTAATTTGGTCCACAGATACGCAGTATTTT
abundance: few; j_gene: TRBJ2-7; d_gene: NA; v_gene: TRBV10-3; CDR3aa: CAITPGPTSYEQYF; CDR3nt: TGTGCCATCACCCCGGGGCCGACCTCATACGAGCAGTACTTC
abundance: NA; j_gene: TRBJ2-4; d_gene: TRBD1; v_gene: TRBV7-9; CDR3aa: CASSLTGGGYIQYF; CDR3nt: TGTGCCAGCAGCTTAACAGGGGGCGGATACATTCAGTACTTC
abundance: NA; j_gene: TRBJ2-5; d_gene: NA; v_gene: TRBV4-1; CDR3aa: CASSQAGTTQETQYF; CDR3nt: TGCGCCAGCAGCCAAGCAGGGACAACCCAAGAGACCCAGTACTTC
abundance: NA; j_gene: TRBJ2-3; d_gene: NA; v_gene: TRBV7-6; CDR3aa: CASSRRIAVTNTDTQYF; CDR3nt: TGTGCCAGCAGCCGTCGTATAGCGGTCACCAACACAGATACGCAGTATTTT
abundance: once; j_gene: TRBJ2-7; d_gene: NA; v_gene: TRBV9; CDR3aa: CASSVVPNSLYEQYF; CDR3nt: TGTGCCAGCAGCGTAGTTCCAAATTCCCTTTACGAGCAGTACTTC
abundance: NA; j_gene: TRBJ1-5; d_gene: NA; v_gene: TRBV2; CDR3aa: CASSLGPGTGFQPQHF; CDR3nt: TGTGCCAGCAGTTTGGGGCCCGGGACGGGATTTCAGCCCCAGCATTTT
abundance: NA; j_gene: TRBJ2-7; d_gene: NA; v_gene: TRBV5-1; CDR3aa: CASSSDANAYEQYF; CDR3nt: TGCGCCAGCAGCTCCGATGCGAACGCCTACGAGCAGTACTTC
abundance: few; j_gene: TRBJ2-2; d_gene: TRBD1; v_gene: TRBV4-1; CDR3aa: CASSHVTGGNTGELFF; CDR3nt: TGCGCCAGCAGCCATGTAACAGGGGGGAACACCGGGGAGCTGTTTTTT
abundance: NA; j_gene: TRBJ1-3; d_gene: TRBD1; v_gene: TRBV4-1; CDR3aa: CASSQDLGGGPLLVGNTIYF; CDR3nt: TGCGCCAGCAGCCAAGATCTCGGAGGGGGCCCTTTACTAGTAGGAAACACCATATATTTT
abundance: few; j_gene: TRBJ1-4; d_gene: NA; v_gene: TRBV6-5; CDR3aa: CASSYSFGATNEKLFF; CDR3nt: TGTGCCAGCAGTTACTCGTTCGGGGCAACTAATGAAAAACTGTTTTTT
abundance: few; j_gene: TRBJ1-2; d_gene: NA; v_gene: TRBV7-2; CDR3aa: CASSLARPPGGYGYTF; CDR3nt: TGTGCCAGCAGCTTAGCTCGGCCCCCGGGCGGCTATGGCTACACCTTC
abundance: NA; j_gene: TRBJ2-7; d_gene: NA; v_gene: TRBV5-1; CDR3aa: CASKSSSYEQYF; CDR3nt: TGCGCCAGCAAATCGAGCTCCTACGAGCAGTACTTC
abundance: few; j_gene: TRBJ1-1; d_gene: NA; v_gene: TRBV5-6; CDR3aa: CASSFATGTEAFF; CDR3nt: TGTGCCAGCAGCTTCGCCACCGGCACTGAAGCTTTCTTT
abundance: NA; j_gene: TRBJ2-7; d_gene: NA; v_gene: TRBV10-3; CDR3aa: CAIRAPRREQYF; CDR3nt: TGTGCCATCAGGGCCCCCCGCCGCGAGCAGTACTTC
abundance: NA; j_gene: TRBJ1-1; d_gene: NA; v_gene: TRBV18; CDR3aa: CASSLARGENTEAFF; CDR3nt: TGTGCCAGCTCACTTGCGAGGGGGGAGAACACTGAAGCTTTCTTT
abundance: NA; j_gene: TRBJ2-2; d_gene: TRBD1; v_gene: TRBV2; CDR3aa: CASRGDRVNTGELFF; CDR3nt: TGTGCCAGCCGGGGGGACAGGGTAAACACCGGGGAGCTGTTTTTT
abundance: NA; j_gene: TRBJ1-2; d_gene: NA; v_gene: TRBV7-9; CDR3aa: CASSLVAREDGYTF; CDR3nt: TGTGCCAGCAGCTTAGTGGCCAGGGAAGATGGCTACACCTTC
abundance: NA; j_gene: TRBJ1-2; d_gene: NA; v_gene: TRBV29-1; CDR3aa: CSVASAFNYGYTF; CDR3nt: TGCAGCGTTGCGTCAGCTTTTAACTATGGCTACACCTTC
abundance: NA; j_gene: TRBJ2-7; d_gene: NA; v_gene: TRBV2; CDR3aa: CASSPAHEQYF; CDR3nt: TGTGCCAGCAGCCCCGCCCACGAGCAGTACTTC
abundance: NA; j_gene: TRBJ1-2; d_gene: NA; v_gene: TRBV29-1; CDR3aa: CSVLPGPEGGYTF; CDR3nt: TGCAGCGTACTACCGGGGCCCGAGGGTGGCTACACCTTC
abundance: NA; j_gene: TRBJ1-1; d_gene: NA; v_gene: TRBV19; CDR3aa: CASSIVPGAYTEAFF; CDR3nt: TGTGCCAGTAGTATAGTCCCGGGGGCATACACTGAAGCTTTCTTT
abundance: NA; j_gene: TRBJ1-6; d_gene: NA; v_gene: TRBV7-9; CDR3aa: CASSSGAFNSPLHF; CDR3nt: TGTGCCAGCAGCTCCGGGGCCTTTAATTCACCCCTCCACTTT
abundance: once; j_gene: TRBJ2-1; d_gene: TRBD1; v_gene: TRBV5-5; CDR3aa: CASSVDRGLNEQFF; CDR3nt: TGTGCCAGCAGCGTGGACAGGGGGCTCAATGAGCAGTTCTTC
abundance: NA; j_gene: TRBJ2-1; d_gene: NA; v_gene: TRBV9; CDR3aa: CASSTGYNEQFF; CDR3nt: TGTGCCAGCAGCACAGGATACAATGAGCAGTTCTTC
abundance: NA; j_gene: TRBJ1-5; d_gene: NA; v_gene: TRBV7-9; CDR3aa: CASSLYDSLEQPQHF; CDR3nt: TGTGCCAGCAGCTTATACGACTCTCTGGAACAGCCCCAGCATTTT
abundance: NA; j_gene: TRBJ2-2; d_gene: TRBD2; v_gene: TRBV2; CDR3aa: CASRHPGLEFDTGELFF; CDR3nt: TGTGCCAGCAGGCATCCGGGACTAGAGTTTGACACCGGGGAGCTGTTTTTT
abundance: few; j_gene: TRBJ2-7; d_gene: NA; v_gene: TRBV6-5; CDR3aa: CASSYSGSSYEQYF; CDR3nt: TGTGCCAGCAGTTACTCGGGCAGCTCCTACGAGCAGTACTTC
abundance: once; j_gene: TRBJ2-2; d_gene: TRBD2; v_gene: TRBV11-3; CDR3aa: CASSPRTSGGPGELFF; CDR3nt: TGTGCCAGCAGCCCCCGGACTAGCGGGGGGCCCGGGGAGCTGTTTTTT
abundance: once; j_gene: TRBJ2-1; d_gene: TRBD1; v_gene: TRBV18; CDR3aa: CASSPIPGQGFMNEQFF; CDR3nt: TGTGCCAGCTCACCCATTCCGGGACAGGGCTTTATGAATGAGCAGTTCTTC